The 28 T cell receptor beta chains below come from one sample, sequenced in a study of beta chain features in type 1 diabetes. Expressed TCRB transcripts were sequenced, since all the RNA that had been isolated was reverse transcribed. Using immunoSEQ multiplex PCR, the repertoire was profiled, and TCRdb retains in-frame clones only, with some absent. The table has 130,000 to 150,000 clones, around 50% seen once. Input material: Tregs from blood. Every receptor here comes from a man younger than 30 in good health.

The chain has TRBV7-9 and TRBJ2-1, with TRBD1 as a possible D gene (6 bases). V lost 6 bases and J lost 15, with 18 bases in between. Germline CDR1 is SEHNR and CDR2 is FQNEAQ (reference sequence). CDR3 size: 12 residues. The CDR3 region is CASRSSGEEWFF. CDR3 coding DNA: TGTGCCAGCAGATCCTCAGGGGAAGAATGGTTCTTC. The full variable domain, with the rest looked up from reference TRBV7-9 and TRBJ2-1, is DTGVSQNPRHKITKRGQNVTFRCDPISEHNRLYWYRQTLGQGPEFLTYFQNEAQLEKSRLLSDRFSAERPKGSFSTLEIQRTEQGDSAMYLCASRSSGEEWFFGPGTRLTVL.

In this sample, this clone turned up a few times. The chain recombines TRBV9 with TRBJ2-1; 11 bases fit TRBD2. The CDR3 is made up of 16 amino acids. The junction had 9 bases not matched to a gene; V was cut back by 2 bases and J by 8 bases. Germline V CDR1 and CDR2: SGDLS, YYNGEE. The CDR3 DNA follows: TGTGCCAGCAGCGTGACCCATAGCGGGGGGGCCCATGAGCAGTTCTTC. The encoded protein is CASSVTHSGGAHEQFF.

The chain uses TRBV25-1 and TRBJ1-2; no reliable D call. The V end lost 8 bases, the J end lost 5 bases, and 9 bases lay between the germline ends. Germline CDR1 and CDR2: MGHDK and SYGVNS. The CDR3 length is 11 residues. This chain's CDR3 is CASSTGYGYTF. The DNA for the CDR3 is TGTGCCAGCTCGACGGGTTATGGCTACACCTTC.

V usage is TRBV5-1 and J usage is TRBJ2-7; 7 bases line up with TRBD1. V gave up 1 base and J gave up 0 bases; unmatched junction bases: 4. The CDR3 is made up of 15 amino acids. The germline V gene encodes CDR1 SGHRS and CDR2 YFSETQ. CDR3 sequence reads: CASSLQGTVSYEQYF. In DNA, the CDR3 is TGCGCCAGCAGCTTGCAGGGGACAGTCTCCTACGAGCAGTACTTC.

The chain uses TRBV4-1 and TRBJ2-3; the match to TRBD2 covers 16 bases. Germline CDR1 MGHRA, CDR2 YSYEKL. CDR3 length: 18 residues. V was pared by 4 bases and J by 3 bases, with 7 bases of the junction left unmatched. CDR3 bases: TGCGCCAGCAGCCGGGGACTAGCGGGGGGGCCGAAAACAGATACGCAGTATTTT. Translated, it gives CASSRGLAGGPKTDTQYF.

In this sample, this clone turned up a few times. The genes are TRBV19 and TRBJ2-2; D gene uncertain. With 2 bases removed from V and 2 bases from J, the gap between germline ends came to 9 bases. The CDR3 covers 15 residues. Germline lookup yields CDR1 LNHDA and CDR2 SQIVND (reference sequence). The CDR3, as DNA: TGTGCCAGTAGTATACCGACGGGTAACACCGGGGAGCTGTTTTTT. As protein: CASSIPTGNTGELFF.

This clone was seen only once. V gene TRBV9 combines with J gene TRBJ1-2; weak D call: TRBD1 (5 bases). The CDR3 contains 11 residues. In germline, CDR1 is SGDLS, CDR2 YYNGEE. V lost 3 bases, J lost 7 bases, and 7 bases lay in between. Here the CDR3 DNA reads TGTGCCAGCAGCGCGGGACTTGGCTACACCTTC. This sequence encodes CASSAGLGYTF.

The chain employs TRBV30 and TRBJ1-2; D is unclear. This CDR3 is built from 12 residues. With 3 bases removed from V and 8 bases from J, the gap between germline ends came to 13 bases. The germline gives CDR1 GTSNPN, CDR2 SVGIG (reference sequence). The CDR3 coding sequence is TGTGCCTGGAGATTGGGTATGGAGGGCTACACCTTC. Protein: CAWRLGMEGYTF.

This chain connects TRBV11-1 to TRBJ1-1, with TRBD1 matching 8 bases. CDR3 size: 13 residues. The V segment lost 5 bases and the J segment 11 bases; nucleotides outside the gene matches: 10. Germline loops: CDR1 SGHAT, CDR2 FQDESV (reference sequence). The CDR3, as DNA: TGTGCCAGCAGCCAACCTGACAGGGGAGGGGCTTTCTTT. Its protein product is CASSQPDRGGAFF.

The gene calls are TRBV4-3 and TRBJ1-6; D perhaps matches TRBD1 (6 bases). The V gene lost 3 bases and the J gene lost 4 bases, with 19 bases spanning the gap. The CDR3 length is 18 residues. CDR1 and CDR2 (germline): LGHNA, YSLEER. DNA of the CDR3: TGCGCCAGCAGCCAGAGGGGGAGCCAGTTCGCGTATAATTCACCCCTCCACTTT. Protein sequence: CASSQRGSQFAYNSPLHF.

The rearrangement joins TRBV2 to TRBJ1-2; 9 bases fit TRBD1. The CDR3 sequence is 13 residues long. V gave up 4 bases and J gave up 8 bases; unmatched junction bases: 5. The germline V gene has CDR1 SNHLY and CDR2 FYNNEI. The CDR3 spells CASSADRGLGYTF. CDR3 DNA sequence: TGTGCCAGCAGTGCCGACAGGGGGTTGGGCTACACCTTC.

This clone was detected only a few times. V gene TRBV6-6 combines with J gene TRBJ1-2; weak D call: TRBD1 (5 bases). Germline CDR1 MNHNY, CDR2 SVGAGI (reference sequence). The CDR3 spans 15 residues. Trimming left V 2 bases short and J 3 bases short, with 13 bases between. The CDR3 DNA follows: TGTGCCAGCAGTTACGGGTCAGACAGTTACTATGGCTACACCTTC. Protein product: CASSYGSDSYYGYTF.

V is TRBV28 and J is TRBJ1-1; TRBD1 is a possible D gene (6 bases). V gave up 7 bases and J gave up 4 bases, with 16 bases separating them. This CDR3 comprises 14 residues. The germline V gene encodes CDR1 MDHEN and CDR2 SYDVKM. CDR3 DNA: TGTGCCAGCACCCGAGGGGGGGAGGCCACTGAAGCTTTCTTT. Translating gives CASTRGGEATEAFF.

The V and J genes are TRBV5-1 and TRBJ2-7; 7 bases match TRBD2. J gave up 2 bases and V 0 bases, and 8 bases lay outside the gene matches. The germline V gene has CDR1 SGHRS and CDR2 YFSETQ. This CDR3 has 16 residues. CDR3 loop: CASSLGPSGNTYEQYF. DNA for the CDR3: TGCGCCAGCAGCTTGGGGCCTAGCGGTAATACCTACGAGCAGTACTTC.

The chain uses TRBV7-2 and TRBJ1-1; D may be TRBD1 (5 bases). The germline V gene has CDR1 SGHTA and CDR2 FQGNSA. V was pared by 4 bases and J by 2 bases, with 14 bases between. The CDR3 contains 15 residues. The CDR3 loop reads CASSSGSGRNTEAFF. The CDR3 region has the DNA TGTGCCAGCAGCTCAGGGTCTGGGCGCAACACTGAAGCTTTCTTT.

The V call is TRBV6-5, the J call TRBJ2-1; 7 nucleotides align to TRBD2. There are 14 residues in the CDR3. CDR1 and CDR2 from the germline V gene are MNHEY and SVGAGI. J lost 9 bases, V lost 7 bases, and 12 bases had no gene match. CDR3 protein: CASISSGGLGEQFF. The CDR3 region has the DNA TGTGCCAGCATCTCTAGCGGCGGTCTCGGTGAGCAGTTCTTC.

This clone showed up just a few times. The J gene is TRBJ2-2, the V gene TRBV5-1, with TRBD2 matching over 7 bases. CDR3 length: 15 residues. From germline, CDR1 is SGHRS and CDR2 YFSETQ. J gave up 5 bases and V 2 bases, and 6 bases lay outside the gene matches. CDR3 sequence reads: CASSLALSGTGELFF. Here the CDR3 DNA reads TGCGCCAGCAGCTTAGCCCTTAGCGGGACCGGGGAGCTGTTTTTT.

The gene calls are TRBV7-9 and TRBJ1-1, with TRBD1 identical over 11 bases. The trim removed 5 bases at V and 5 bases at J, leaving 4 bases unmatched. The CDR3 consists of 14 residues. Germline-derived CDR1 and CDR2 are SEHNR and FQNEAQ (reference sequence). The CDR3 nucleotides read TGTGCCAGCAGCCGGGGACAGGGGGGGACTGAAGCTTTCTTT. Its translation is CASSRGQGGTEAFF.

This clone appeared a few times. This chain links TRBV7-9 with TRBJ2-3; D perhaps matches TRBD2 (6 bases). The CDR3 extends over 15 amino acids. Trimming removed 5 bases at V and 7 bases at J, with 19 bases between. Germline CDR1 SEHNR, CDR2 FQNEAQ (reference sequence). The CDR3 nucleotides read TGTGCCAGCAGCCAACGGGGCGGGGCCCACCATACGCAGTATTTT. Protein sequence: CASSQRGGAHHTQYF.

This clone was recorded only once. This sequence joins TRBV5-1 and TRBJ2-2; tentative D call: TRBD1 (6 bases). Germline loops: CDR1 SGHRS, CDR2 YFSETQ. V was trimmed by 0 bases and J by 0 bases, leaving 21 bases between them. There are 20 residues in the CDR3. CDR3 region: CASSLADRQAREANTGELFF. The CDR3 DNA reads as TGCGCCAGCAGCTTGGCCGATCGACAGGCGAGAGAAGCGAACACCGGGGAGCTGTTTTTT. The full variable domain, rest sourced from reference TRBV5-1 and TRBJ2-2, is KAGVTQTPRYLIKTRGQQVTLSCSPISGHRSVSWYQQTPGQGLQFLFEYFSETQRNKGNFPGRFSGRQFSNSRSEMNVSTLELGDSALYLCASSLADRQAREANTGELFFGEGSRLTVL.

The chain recombines TRBV30 with TRBJ1-1; maybe TRBD1 (5 bases). Germline CDR1 reads GTSNPN; CDR2 reads SVGIG (reference sequence). This CDR3 has 14 residues. The V gene lost 2 bases and the J gene lost 1 base, with 11 bases spanning the gap. The CDR3 DNA reads TGTGCCTGGAGTTTACCCGACAGGAACACTGAAGCTTTCTTT. It is translated as CAWSLPDRNTEAFF.

J is TRBJ1-2 and V is TRBV5-4; 8 positions match TRBD1. The V and J ends lost 4 bases and 8 bases, in that order; junction bases with no gene match: 10. The germline gives CDR1 SGHNT, CDR2 YYREEE (reference sequence). CDR3 length equals 14 residues. The CDR3 sequence: CASSQILRDRGYTF. CDR3 sequence (DNA): TGTGCCAGCAGCCAGATTCTACGGGACAGGGGCTACACCTTC. The whole variable domain, remainder taken from reference TRBV5-4 and TRBJ1-2, is ETGVTQSPTHLIKTRGQQVTLRCSSQSGHNTVSWYQQALGQGPQFIFQYYREEENGRGNFPPRFSGLQFPNYSSELNVNALELDDSALYLCASSQILRDRGYTFGSGTRLTVV.

The chain carries TRBV18 and TRBJ2-7; TRBD1 matches at 10 bases. The CDR3 is 16 residues long. J gave up 3 bases and V 0 bases, and 5 bases lay outside the gene matches. Germline-derived CDR1 and CDR2 are KGHSH and LQKENI. CDR3 residues: CASSPPGGQGHYEQYF. The DNA of the CDR3 is TGTGCCAGCTCACCACCGGGGGGACAGGGGCACTACGAGCAGTACTTC.

This clone was observed once. The CDR3 spells CASSPSHVNNSPLHF. The DNA of the CDR3 is TGTGCCAGCTCACCAAGCCACGTTAATAATTCACCCCTCCACTTT. The chain has TRBV18 and TRBJ1-6, with unresolved D. V lost 2 bases, J lost 5 bases, and 10 bases lay in between. The germline CDR1 and CDR2 sequences are KGHSH and LQKENI. The CDR3 consists of 15 residues.

The chain links TRBV7-2 to TRBJ1-3; 8 positions match TRBD1. Germline CDR1 and CDR2: SGHTA and FQGNSA. CDR3 length: 15 residues. Germline trimming cut 0 bases from V and 4 bases from J; bases unmatched to any gene: 2. CDR3 loop: CASSLAQGAGNTIYF. DNA of the CDR3: TGTGCCAGCAGCTTAGCGCAGGGGGCAGGAAACACCATATATTTT.

This rearrangement joins TRBV7-9 to TRBJ1-2; weak D call: TRBD1 (6 bases). V lost 5 bases, J lost 3 bases, and 13 bases lay in between. The CDR3 loop spans 14 amino acids. The germline V gene encodes CDR1 SEHNR and CDR2 FQNEAQ (reference sequence). This CDR3 reads CASSLDRRYYGYTF. The CDR3 bases are TGTGCCAGCAGCCTTGACAGGCGATACTATGGCTACACCTTC.

This clone was detected a few times. The V and J genes are TRBV5-1 and TRBJ1-1; D gene unclear. Germline-derived CDR1 and CDR2 are SGHRS and YFSETQ. The CDR3 spans 13 residues. V was shortened by 1 base and J by 4 bases, with 8 bases between the two germline ends. Here the CDR3 DNA reads TGCGCCAGCAGCTTGATCGGTGGCACTGAAGCTTTCTTT. Translating it yields CASSLIGGTEAFF. Full variable domain (rest looked up from reference TRBV5-1 and TRBJ1-1): KAGVTQTPRYLIKTRGQQVTLSCSPISGHRSVSWYQQTPGQGLQFLFEYFSETQRNKGNFPGRFSGRQFSNSRSEMNVSTLELGDSALYLCASSLIGGTEAFFGQGTRLTVV.

This chain links TRBV7-9 with TRBJ1-1, with 9 bases aligning to TRBD1. Per the germline V gene, CDR1 is SEHNR and CDR2 is FQNEAQ (reference sequence). V dropped 5 bases and J dropped 11; count of bases not matched to a gene: 9. The length of the CDR3 is 13 residues. CDR3 sequence: CASSTTDRGGAFF. The CDR3 nucleotides are TGTGCCAGCAGCACCACTGACAGGGGGGGGGCTTTCTTT.